This TCR beta chain was observed in a study of T cell repertoires in cytomegalovirus infection. Details on this clonotype: Its antigen is still unknown.

TCRdb analysed the reads with MiXCR anew, one entry per CDR3 protein. Of about 220,000 distinct CDR3 sequences detected, about 38% appear once; the ten largest clones hold approximately 60%. This TCR derives from a human donor in good health (CMV status not recorded). Some clones in this sample may be carry-over from other donors' samples. The source was CD8+ T cells from cultured PBMCs, collected from culture after CMV antigen stimulation.

CDR3 sequence: CSAWGLAKNIQYF. CDR3 sequence (DNA): TGCAGTGCCTGGGGTTTAGCCAAAAACATTCAGTACTTC. The chain couples TRBV20-1 to TRBJ2-4; D is ambiguous. The CDR3 loop spans 13 amino acids. CDR1 DFQATT and CDR2 SNEGSKA come from the germline V gene (reference sequence). Trimming cost V 6 bases and J 0 bases, with 9 bases left between them.